This T cell receptor beta chain was documented in a study of T cell responses to AZD1222 COVID-19 vaccine. CDR1 is SGHVS and CDR2 is FQNEAQ in the germline V gene. This CDR3 spans 14 amino acids. Trimming shortened V by 6 bases and J by 4 bases, and 15 bases separated the two germline ends. TCRdb's copy holds only in-frame clones and misses some; the assay was immunoSEQ multiplex PCR. Here the sample spans roughly 80,000 clones, around nine tenths being singletons. The rearrangement joins TRBV7-8 to TRBJ1-1; D might be TRBD1 (5 bases). The sample in question was peripheral blood, obtained on day 0 of MenACWY control vaccination. The sequence was collected from an adult in good health. CDR3 amino acids: CASSHGGGRTEAFF. DNA for the CDR3: TGTGCCAGCAGTCACGGGGGGGGTCGCACTGAAGCTTTCTTT.